Listed below are T cell receptor beta chains from one sample, sequenced in a study of cytomegalovirus exposure and HLA in healthy donors. TCRdb keeps only in-frame clones here, not all; method: immunoSEQ multiplex PCR. The sample yields approximately 220,000 clones, roughly 83% seen once. Sequenced material: PBMCs. The source of these receptors is a woman between 25 and 40 years old in good health and CMV-seropositive. CDR3s leave out the opening cysteine and the closing phenylalanine or tryptophan. Clone size is stated in some rows and not others, as once, few, many or a class when expanded.

V gene	clone size	J gene	CDR3 protein
TRBV28	-	TRBJ2-1	ASSLVRRDEQF
TRBV6-5	-	TRBJ1-2	ASSLYRDSTYGYT
TRBV29-1	-	TRBJ1-2	SGSTGGGYT
TRBV6-5	-	TRBJ1-2	ASSYSRASNYGYT
TRBV30	-	TRBJ2-2	AWGAGELF
TRBV7-2	once	TRBJ1-2	ASSSRTAYGYT
TRBV7-9	-	TRBJ1-2	ASSFGREGYT
TRBV19	-	TRBJ1-2	ASNEGQSVYGYT
TRBV4-1	few	TRBJ1-2	ASSQVNYGYT
TRBV29-1	-	TRBJ1-1	SVEQTENTEAF
TRBV9	few	TRBJ1-2	ASSGQQGAWGYT
TRBV4-3	-	TRBJ1-2	ASSQDVGLYGYT
TRBV2	-	TRBJ1-2	ASSVQGYGYT
TRBV7-2	-	TRBJ2-5	ASSTRLAWQETQY
TRBV5-1	-	TRBJ2-1	ASSPGAGASSYNEQF
TRBV30	-	TRBJ2-6	AWSPPKGLSGANVLT
TRBV5-4	-	TRBJ2-3	ASSLAGGVDTQY
TRBV30	-	TRBJ1-2	AWSSRGVTGGPDYGYT
TRBV5-1	once	TRBJ2-5	ASSWEGSQETQY
TRBV27	-	TRBJ2-6	ASSVQGDHSGANVLT
TRBV4-3	-	TRBJ1-1	ASSQGLGVGV
TRBV5-1	-	TRBJ2-1	ASSLVGAPYNEQF
TRBV19	-	TRBJ2-7	ASSIDGAYEQY
TRBV7-3	-	TRBJ2-2	ASSLVTAGELF
TRBV11-2	-	TRBJ2-1	ASSLGEQF
TRBV2	-	TRBJ1-4	ASSEGAGGAEKLF
TRBV11-3	-	TRBJ2-2	ASSLVGMNTGELF
TRBV9	once	TRBJ1-4	ASSVGTATNEKLF
TRBV9	-	TRBJ2-3	ASSPRTSGSSSDTQY
TRBV10-3	-	TRBJ1-5	AIRGDSSNQPQH
TRBV13	-	TRBJ2-7	ASSSHLGLAGVRGSSYEQY
TRBV28	-	TRBJ1-1	ASSLVNTEAF
TRBV27	-	TRBJ2-7	ASIGPGSTYEQY
TRBV7-2	-	TRBJ2-7	ASSFGVGYTYEQY
TRBV25-1	-	TRBJ1-2	ASSESAAYYGYT
TRBV14	-	TRBJ1-1	ASSRNTEAF
TRBV18	-	TRBJ1-5	ASSPDRAQPQH
TRBV7-2	-	TRBJ2-7	ASSPPDVRQGIEQY
TRBV6-1	-	TRBJ2-2	ASKYRAGTGELF
TRBV7-2	-	TRBJ2-4	ASSLALSIAKNIQY
TRBV10-3	-	TRBJ2-7	ASRDTTYEQY
TRBV9	-	TRBJ2-6	ASSVVGSQDSGANVLT
TRBV6-1	-	TRBJ1-2	ASSGPPPRDGYT
TRBV9	-	TRBJ2-1	ASSKTPGLLNEQF
TRBV20-1	once	TRBJ1-4	SARGTEKLF
TRBV14	-	TRBJ1-2	ASSLLGGNGYT
TRBV12-5	-	TRBJ2-1	ASEDSGSNEQF
TRBV7-9	few	TRBJ2-5	ASSLGTGKETQY
TRBV12-5	-	TRBJ2-7	ASGLRSGRAHEQY
TRBV21-1	-	TRBJ1-1	ASSKLF
TRBV25-1	-	TRBJ2-1	ASSIGPFKQF
TRBV12-5	-	TRBJ2-1	ASGRTLRHEQF
TRBV7-2	-	TRBJ2-5	ASSLVAGIRETQY
TRBV28	-	TRBJ1-4	ASSVRGATNEKLF
TRBV4-3	-	TRBJ2-2	ASSSKVGSGELF